In this sample, the clone carrying this TCR beta chain is medium-sized (0.01 to 0.1%). Its antigen is unidentified. This entry comes from a study of spatial heterogeneity in lung cancer. The wider study: There were consistently more beta-chain sequences detected than alpha-chain sequences. The correlation between TCR transcript counts in tumor regions and a T cell module score from matched bulk RNA-seq was strong. Regarding the study as a whole: Tracking of tumor mutation counts was seen in expanded intratumoral alpha and beta TCR counts.

The CDR3 runs 16 residues. Germline V gene sequence: CDR1 SGHTA, CDR2 FQGNSA. V was clipped by 5 bases and J by 6 bases, with 17 bases between them. TCRdb independently ran MiXCR on the 5' RACE reads; one entry per CDR3 protein. The data contain 2,500 to 3,000 distinct CDR3 sequences, around 7.2% of them singletons. The time point is: sample taken at primary tumor resection. Unsorted samples of tumor, nontumor lung or frozen PBMC had their whole RNA sequenced. The material was lung tumor tissue, obtained at surgery. The origin of this receptor is a female donor with early-stage non-small cell lung cancer. The chain carries TRBV7-2 and TRBJ1-6, with a weak D call TRBD1 (6 bases). The CDR3 is CASSREVRGTNSPLHF. The CDR3 DNA follows: TGTGCCAGCAGCCGGGAGGTGAGGGGGACTAATTCACCCCTCCACTTT.